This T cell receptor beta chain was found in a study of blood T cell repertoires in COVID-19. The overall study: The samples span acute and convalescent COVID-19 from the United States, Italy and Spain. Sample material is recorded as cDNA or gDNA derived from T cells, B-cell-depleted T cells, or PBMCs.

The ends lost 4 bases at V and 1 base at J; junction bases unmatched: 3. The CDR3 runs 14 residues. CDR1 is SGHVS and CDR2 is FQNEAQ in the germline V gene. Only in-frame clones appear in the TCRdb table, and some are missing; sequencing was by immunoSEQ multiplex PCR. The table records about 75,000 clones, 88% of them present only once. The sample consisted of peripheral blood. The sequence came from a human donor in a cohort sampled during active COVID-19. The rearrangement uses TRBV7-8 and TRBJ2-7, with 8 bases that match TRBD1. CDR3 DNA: TGTGCCAGCAGCTCCAGGGGGCCGTCCTACGAGCAGTACTTC. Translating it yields CASSSRGPSYEQYF.